This T cell receptor beta chain came from a study of T cells in Graves' hyperthyroidism and ophthalmopathy. Findings and caveats of the study: Ophthalmopathy was separated from stable hyperthyroidism by a 13 V-J model.

This clonotype occurred many times. Antigen: not known. RNA transcripts served as the template for amplifying TCR beta CDR3 regions. The TCR CDR3 was amplified in a first-round RT-PCR using the HTBI primer set. Each CDR3 protein gets one entry after TCRdb re-called the multiplex PCR reads with MiXCR. The data show some 600,000 distinct CDR3 sequences, roughly 13% seen once. The germline V gene encodes CDR1 SEHNR and CDR2 FQNEAQ (reference sequence). The ends lost 5 bases at V and 3 bases at J; junction bases unmatched: 7. CDR3 length equals 15 residues. Sequenced input: blood. This clonotype originated in a woman in her twenties or thirties with Graves' hyperthyroidism that later progressed to Graves' ophthalmopathy. The chain employs TRBV7-9 and TRBJ2-1, with 7 bases that match TRBD2. CDR3 nucleotides: TGTGCCAGCAGCCCGGGGACTACTGACTACAATGAGCAGTTCTTC. Amino acids: CASSPGTTDYNEQFF.